The sequence of this TCR beta chain was determined in a study of a mutant IDH1 vaccine in newly diagnosed glioma. Study-wide background: Vaccine dosing followed radiotherapy by 4-6 weeks, or accompanied temozolomide cycles. Treated patients had a mean age of around 40 years and a sex split that was roughly 60% male and approximately 38% female.

Looked up from germline, CDR1 is MNHEY and CDR2 is SMNVEV (reference sequence). V lost 3 bases and J 0 bases, leaving 9 bases between the germline ends. The CDR3 sequence is 14 residues long. Generated by immunoSEQ multiplex PCR, the TCRdb table keeps only in-frame clones and is missing some. The sample gives some 120,000 clones, about 82% of which show up once; 5% to 6% is in the top ten. As for this clone: Antigen unknown.

Time point denoted: week 11, during vaccination. Doses of 300 ug of mutant IDH1 20-mer peptide were given with topical imiquimod. Diagnosis in the donors showed new WHO grade 3 or 4 astrocytomas that were IDH1-mutant and ATRX-lost. Study results and caveats: Seemingly, pseudoprogression had no relation to changes in the top peripheral T cell clonotypes.

The TCR originated in a man aged 35 to 55 with glioma. The V and J genes are TRBV27 and TRBJ2-7, with D possibly matching TRBD2 (6 bases). The sample was PBMCs, taken from a glioma patient whose treatment included an IDH1 peptide vaccine. In DNA, the CDR3 is TGTGCCAGCAGTTTGTGGAGGGCCTCCTACGAGCAGTACTTC. Its protein is CASSLWRASYEQYF.